These T cell receptor beta chains were read from a single sample in a study of blood T cell repertoires in COVID-19. Sequencing used immunoSEQ multiplex PCR; TCRdb keeps in-frame clones, though not all of them. The sample carries about 250,000 clones, roughly 91% recorded once. Sequences were obtained from peripheral blood. All receptors derive from a man under 40 with acute or convalescent COVID-19. Each CDR3 is given with its conserved first and last residue. A D gene is named only where the DNA matches it firmly. Clone size is given for some rows only: seen once, a few or many times, or a class if the clone is expanded.

d_call j_call clone_size v_call cdr3_aa cdr3_nt
- TRBJ2-3 - TRBV3-1/TRBV3-2 CASSQILVRQYF TGTGCCAGCAGCCAAATACTAGTGAGGCAGTATTTT
TRBD2 TRBJ2-2 - TRBV9 CASSESGRGVTGELFF TGTGCCAGCAGCGAAAGCGGGAGGGGCGTCACCGGGGAGCTGTTTTTT
TRBD2 TRBJ2-3 - TRBV20-1 CSASSGGWDTQYF TGCAGTGCTAGTAGCGGGGGGTGGGATACGCAGTATTTT
TRBD2 TRBJ2-3 - TRBV6-5 CASSLRTSGSADTQYF TGTGCCAGCAGTTTACGGACTAGCGGGAGCGCAGATACGCAGTATTTT
- TRBJ1-4 - TRBV28 CASSYEATNEKLFF TGTGCCAGCAGTTACGAGGCAACTAATGAAAAACTGTTTTTT
TRBD2 TRBJ2-7 - TRBV9 CASSVRAGGTYEQYF TGTGCCAGCAGCGTACGAGCGGGGGGTACCTACGAGCAGTACTTC
TRBD1 TRBJ2-4 - TRBV27 CASSSLTGGNIQYF TGTGCCAGCAGTTCATTGACAGGGGGCAACATTCAGTACTTC
TRBD2 TRBJ2-3 - TRBV10-1 CASSRTSGTTDTQYF TGCGCCAGCAGCCGGACTAGCGGGACGACAGATACGCAGTATTTT
- TRBJ2-1 - TRBV20-1 CSASRAGDLNNEQFF TGCAGTGCTAGTCGGGCGGGCGACCTAAACAATGAGCAGTTCTTC
TRBD1 TRBJ1-1 - TRBV2 CASRWTGQGDTEAFF TGTGCCAGCAGGTGGACGGGGCAGGGGGACACTGAAGCTTTCTTT
TRBD2 TRBJ2-1 - TRBV2 CAGATSGRGNEQFF TGTGCCGGAGCGACTAGCGGGAGGGGCAATGAGCAGTTCTTC
- TRBJ1-5 - TRBV7-2 CASSLAAGESNQPQHF TGTGCCAGCAGCTTAGCCGCAGGGGAGAGCAATCAGCCCCAGCATTTT
- TRBJ1-5 once TRBV28 CASSRSRRSNQPQHF TGTGCCAGCAGCCGTTCTCGGAGGTCTAATCAGCCCCAGCATTTT
TRBD1 TRBJ1-2 - TRBV2 CASSPNVPGQGTNYGYTF TGTGCCAGCAGTCCTAACGTCCCGGGACAGGGAACTAACTATGGCTACACCTTC
TRBD2 TRBJ2-3 - TRBV10-2 CASRTLAGPKDTQYF TGCGCCAGCAGAACGTTAGCGGGACCTAAAGATACGCAGTATTTT
TRBD2 TRBJ2-5 - TRBV5-6 CASSPLTSGRVETQYF TGTGCCAGCAGCCCCCTTACTAGCGGGAGAGTAGAGACCCAGTACTTC
- TRBJ1-4 - TRBV28 CASSLSNLRDNEKLFF TGTGCCAGCAGTTTATCAAATTTACGGGATAATGAAAAACTGTTTTTT
TRBD1 TRBJ2-5 - TRBV18 CASSRQGARETQYF TGTGCCAGCTCCCGACAGGGGGCGAGGGAGACCCAGTACTTC
- TRBJ1-5 - TRBV7-9 CASSYGGGGNQPQHF TGTGCCAGCAGCTACGGTGGCGGAGGCAATCAGCCCCAGCATTTT
- TRBJ2-2 - TRBV7-2 CASSPPPQNTGELFF TGTGCCAGCAGCCCCCCGCCACAGAACACCGGGGAGCTGTTTTTT
- TRBJ2-7 - TRBV28 CASSRVAYEQYF TGTGCCAGCAGCCGAGTGGCCTACGAGCAGTACTTC
TRBD2 TRBJ2-5 - TRBV11-2 CASSQLGGGETQYF TGTGCCAGCAGCCAACTGGGGGGGGGAGAGACCCAGTACTTC
- TRBJ2-7 - TRBV21-1 CASSKADTRAAYEQYF TGTGCCAGCAGCAAAGCAGATACGCGGGCCGCCTACGAGCAGTACTTC
- TRBJ1-5 - TRBV9 CASSAREGGRQPQHF TGTGCCAGCAGCGCTAGGGAGGGTGGTCGGCAGCCCCAGCATTTT
- TRBJ2-3 once TRBV5-1 CASSIAGTDTQYF TGCGCCAGCAGCATAGCAGGCACAGATACGCAGTATTTT
- TRBJ2-2 - TRBV18 CASSPLLNTGELFF TGTGCCAGCTCACCACTCCTGAACACCGGGGAGCTGTTTTTT
- TRBJ1-5 - TRBV7-2 CASRDSPNQPQHF TGTGCCAGCAGAGACAGCCCCAATCAGCCCCAGCATTTT
TRBD1 TRBJ2-6 - TRBV4-1 CASSQSGGAGANVLTF TGCGCCAGCAGCCAATCAGGGGGCGCTGGGGCCAACGTCCTGACTTTC
TRBD2 TRBJ2-2 - TRBV9 CASSALGAGDSGELFF TGTGCCAGCAGCGCCCTCGGGGCGGGAGATTCCGGGGAGCTGTTTTTT
TRBD2 TRBJ2-4 few TRBV10-2 CASRGGGVALAKNIQYF TGCGCCAGCAGGGGCGGGGGGGTGGCTCTAGCCAAAAACATTCAGTACTTC
- TRBJ1-2 - TRBV12-3/TRBV12-4 CASSPTSYGYTF TGTGCCAGCAGTCCAACCAGCTATGGCTACACCTTC
TRBD1 TRBJ2-1 - TRBV5-1 CASSLGQGYNEQFF TGCGCCAGCAGCCTGGGACAGGGGTACAATGAGCAGTTCTTC
TRBD2 TRBJ2-7 - TRBV5-6 CASSKLAGVYYEQYF TGTGCCAGCAGCAAACTAGCGGGAGTTTACTACGAGCAGTACTTC
- TRBJ1-1 - TRBV18 CASSPLSVPEAFF TGTGCCAGCTCACCTCTCTCGGTTCCTGAAGCTTTCTTT
- TRBJ2-5 - TRBV6-5 CASSLAGAQETQYF TGTGCCAGCAGCTTAGCAGGGGCCCAAGAGACCCAGTACTTC
TRBD2 TRBJ2-1 - TRBV3-1/TRBV3-2 CASSHLGLAGSDSEQFF TGTGCCAGCAGCCACTTGGGACTAGCGGGATCAGATAGTGAGCAGTTCTTC